Here is one T cell receptor (beta chain) with its context. Its antigen is unknown. CDR3 length: 15 residues. The germline V gene encodes CDR1 SEHNR and CDR2 FQNEAQ (reference sequence). This record belongs to a study of graft-versus-host responses after intestinal transplantation. Produced via immunoSEQ multiplex PCR; TCRdb's table is partial and in-frame only. The sample yields approximately 89,000 clones, around 90% seen once. This chain links TRBV7-9 with TRBJ2-2, with 12 bases fitting TRBD1. This clonotype was sampled from a human donor who received an intestinal transplant. The specimen was unstimulated CD4+ T cells sorted from spleen or lymph node cells, collected before intestinal transplant. CDR3 bases: TGTGTTACGGGACAGGGGGCAACGAACACCGGGGAGCTGTTTTTT. Encoded protein: CVTGQGATNTGELFF.